The source of this T cell receptor (beta chain) is a study of OX40 agonist ivuxolimab in advanced cancers. Broader study findings: Clonal expansion from baseline to week 6 occurred in both CD4+ and CD8+ T cells.

This CDR3 has 14 amino acids. The germline V gene has CDR1 MNHEY and CDR2 SVGAGI. The V and J ends lost 1 base and 5 bases respectively, with 11 bases between them. This table comes from immunoSEQ multiplex PCR, and its TCRdb copy is limited to in-frame clones, with some not included. The sample carries about 82,000 clones, approximately 90% recorded once. This clone appeared a few times. Its target is unknown. This sequence joins TRBV6-5 and TRBJ1-1, with D perhaps TRBD1 (6 bases). The clonotype was recovered from an adult with an advanced solid tumor such as melanoma, head and neck, liver or kidney cancer. The sequenced sample was CD4+ or CD8+ T cells sorted from blood, obtained in a trial of the OX40 agonist ivuxolimab. The CDR3 protein is CASSYWGAQTEAFF. The CDR3 DNA follows: TGTGCCAGCAGTTACTGGGGGGCGCAGACTGAAGCTTTCTTT.